Shown below are 17 T cell receptor beta chains from a single sample sequenced in a study of post-analysis software for immune sequencing data. Whole-study findings and limits: Elevated frequency relative to controls characterized several TRBV segments in patients, TRBV5-6, TRBV5-1 and TRBV20-1 among them.

No cognate antigen is known for these TCRs. Each TCR beta cDNA library carried unique molecular identifiers. TCRdb reanalysed the PCR reads using MiXCR and keeps one entry per CDR3 protein. The sample includes hundreds of thousands of distinct CDR3 sequences, roughly 47% seen only once; the top ten take more than 1.5%. Input material: blood. The receptor set was obtained from a girl between 5 and 17 years old with multiple sclerosis.

This rearrangement joins TRBV6-6 to TRBJ1-4; D call uncertain. Germline V gives CDR1 MNHNY, CDR2 SVGAGI (reference sequence). The length of the CDR3 is 16 residues. Deletions cut 2 bases from V and 0 bases from J, with 10 bases between. The CDR3 DNA follows: TGTGCCAGCAGTTACGGCGCCCGGGCAACTAATGAAAAACTGTTTTTT. Translating gives CASSYGARATNEKLFF.

This chain links TRBV7-3 with TRBJ1-1; D unresolved. V shed 1 base and J shed 6 bases, with 21 bases lying between them. The germline CDR1 and CDR2 sequences are SGHTA and FQGTGA. The CDR3 is made up of 17 amino acids. CDR3 sequence: CASSLRSGGRRHAEAFF. CDR3 DNA: TGTGCCAGCAGCTTAAGGTCAGGAGGGAGGCGACACGCTGAAGCTTTCTTT.

The chain couples TRBV29-1 to TRBJ1-2; D is undetermined. Between the trimmed V and J ends, which lost 2 bases and 2 bases, there was a span of 9 bases. Germline CDR1 SQVTM, CDR2 ANQGSEA. The CDR3 covers 13 residues. The CDR3 DNA is TGCAGCGTTGAACCAGGCGTCAACTATGGCTACACCTTC. Translating gives CSVEPGVNYGYTF.

This clonotype was recorded once. The chain combines TRBV3-1 with TRBJ2-7; perhaps TRBD1 as D (6 bases). The CDR3 has 13 amino acids. Between the trimmed V and J ends, which lost 4 bases and 7 bases, there was a span of 14 bases. The germline V gene has CDR1 LGHDT and CDR2 YNNKEL (reference sequence). The CDR3 DNA follows: TGTGCCAGCAGCCGCGGACAGTCGGGGGAGCAGTACTTC. The encoded protein is CASSRGQSGEQYF.

This clonotype was seen a handful of times. This CDR3 is CASQTWKATYTEAFF. CDR3 nucleotides: TGTGCCAGCCAGACGTGGAAGGCTACATACACTGAAGCTTTCTTT. The chain combines TRBV12-3 or TRBV12-4 with TRBJ1-1; D is unclear. The CDR3 length is 15 residues. V lost 8 bases, J lost 3 bases, and 19 bases lay in between.

This clonotype was detected a few times. The J gene is TRBJ2-3, the V gene TRBV5-1; 8 bases line up with TRBD2. The CDR3 totals 16 residues. The germline CDR1 and CDR2 sequences are SGHRS and YFSETQ. V trimming: 0 bases; J trimming: 2 bases; junction bases outside the gene matches: 5. The CDR3 region has the DNA TGCGCCAGCAGCTTGGGCGGGACTAGGGCCACAGATACGCAGTATTTT. It encodes CASSLGGTRATDTQYF.

In its sample, this clonotype was seen a few times. V gene TRBV6-6 combines with J gene TRBJ1-5, with D unclear. Per germline, CDR1 MNHNY and CDR2 SVGAGI (reference sequence). The V and J ends lost 3 bases and 7 bases respectively, with 7 bases between them. The CDR3 is 12 amino acids. CDR3 amino acids: CASSYGEQPQHF. CDR3 DNA: TGTGCCAGCAGTTATGGGGAACAGCCCCAGCATTTT.

The chain combines TRBV5-1 with TRBJ1-1, with D tentatively TRBD1 (5 bases). Germline CDR1 reads SGHRS; CDR2 reads YFSETQ. This CDR3 is 11 amino acids long. V was cut by 5 bases and J by 5 bases, with 7 bases left in between. Written as DNA, the CDR3 is TGCGCCAGCAGACAGGAGACTGAAGCTTTCTTT. It yields the protein CASRQETEAFF.

This clonotype turned up a few times. This rearrangement joins TRBV4-2 to TRBJ2-1; 12 bases map to TRBD2. The length of the CDR3 is 17 residues. The germline V gene has CDR1 LGHNA and CDR2 YNFKEQ. Trimming cost V 0 bases and J 5 bases; bases outside gene matches: 5. CDR3 bases: TGTGCCAGCAGCCAAGATCAGTGGACTAGCGGGGACAATGAGCAGTTCTTC. This gives the protein CASSQDQWTSGDNEQFF.

The chain is built from TRBV10-1 and TRBJ2-5, with a possible D match to TRBD2 (5 bases). Per the germline V gene, CDR1 is WNHNN and CDR2 is SYGVQD (reference sequence). This CDR3 spans 15 amino acids. The ends were cut back, 2 bases at V and 2 bases at J, with 12 bases in the middle. The CDR3 spells CASSEGYSGQETQYF. The CDR3 coding sequence is TGCGCCAGCAGTGAGGGCTATTCGGGGCAAGAGACCCAGTACTTC.

This clonotype was seen more than once but under ten times. The chain recombines TRBV10-3 with TRBJ2-5, with 11 nucleotides matching TRBD2. Unmatched junction bases numbered 5, after V lost 3 bases and J lost 5 bases. In germline, CDR1 is ENHRY, CDR2 SYGVKD. The CDR3 has 15 amino acids. The CDR3 protein is CAISDTTSGKETQYF. The DNA of the CDR3 is TGTGCCATCAGTGATACGACTAGCGGGAAGGAGACCCAGTACTTC.

This CDR3 is CASSLRPSGGLSSGANVLTF. The CDR3 DNA is TGTGCCAGCAGCTTACGGCCTAGCGGGGGCCTAAGCTCTGGGGCCAACGTCCTGACTTTC. V is TRBV7-9 and J is TRBJ2-6, with 10 bases fitting TRBD2. CDR1 is SEHNR, CDR2 FQNEAQ, per germline (reference sequence). This CDR3 is built from 20 residues. V lost 2 bases, J lost 0 bases, and 10 bases stayed unmatched.

The rearrangement joins TRBV20-1 to TRBJ2-5; D perhaps matches TRBD2 (7 bases). This CDR3 is 13 amino acids long. V was clipped by 0 bases and J by 4 bases, with 9 bases between them. Germline CDR1 is DFQATT and CDR2 is SNEGSKA (reference sequence). CDR3: CSARERGGETQYF. The CDR3, as DNA: TGCAGTGCTAGAGAGAGGGGGGGAGAGACCCAGTACTTC.

A few counts support this clonotype. The V and J genes are TRBV6-5 and TRBJ1-2; D uncertain. The germline V and J ends were trimmed by 4 bases and 3 bases, with 12 bases remaining between them. The CDR3 runs to 14 residues. In germline, CDR1 is MNHEY, CDR2 SVGAGI. The CDR3 DNA reads TGTGCCAGCAGTTCCACACAAGGCCACTATGGCTACACCTTC. Residues: CASSSTQGHYGYTF.

A note on this clonotype: The junction differs from germline at one of its ends, possibly a read error. The chain carries TRBV29-1 and TRBJ1-2, with 8 bases fitting TRBD1. Germline CDR1 reads SQVTM; CDR2 reads ANQGSEA. The CDR3 is 13 residues long. CDR3 residues: CGVASGGDYGYTF. CDR3 in DNA: TGCGGCGTTGCTTCAGGGGGCGATTATGGCTACACCTTC.

This clonotype was detected only a few times. The V call is TRBV6-5, the J call TRBJ2-7, with a weak D call TRBD1 (5 bases). With 3 bases removed from V and 5 bases from J, the gap between germline ends came to 14 bases. The CDR3 loop spans 14 amino acids. Per germline, CDR1 MNHEY and CDR2 SVGAGI. CDR3 protein: CASSYDAGNNEQYF. The CDR3 DNA reads TGTGCCAGCAGTTATGACGCAGGGAACAACGAGCAGTACTTC.

This chain connects TRBV20-1 to TRBJ2-5; 10 bases agree with TRBD2. Germline CDR1 reads DFQATT; CDR2 reads SNEGSKA (reference sequence). The CDR3 totals 18 residues. With 1 base clipped from V and 4 bases from J, the junction kept 15 bases outside the gene matches. CDR3 amino acids: CSARATAERGGRGETQYF. The CDR3 DNA sequence: TGCAGTGCTAGAGCTACGGCGGAGCGGGGGGGCCGAGGAGAGACCCAGTACTTC.